Below are 18 T cell receptor beta chains sequenced from a single sample in a study of cytomegalovirus exposure and HLA in healthy donors. Researchers ran the PCR with 60 Vbeta and 13 Jbeta primers. Only in-frame clones appear in the TCRdb table, and some are missing; sequencing was by immunoSEQ multiplex PCR. There are around 300,000 clones in the sample; 84% occur only once, and approximately 2% lies in the top ten. The specimen was PBMCs. Source of these receptors: a woman aged 40 to 50 in good health and CMV-seropositive.

This clone has only a few counts. One end of the junction varies from germline; a read error may be responsible. The chain uses TRBV7-7 and TRBJ2-5, with 8 bases identical to TRBD1. The CDR3 is made up of 15 amino acids. Looked up from germline, CDR1 is SSHAT and CDR2 is FNYEAQ (reference sequence). CDR3 residues: CASSPTSLTGGTQYF. The CDR3 coding sequence is TGTGCTAGCAGCCCGACAAGTCTAACAGGGGGAACCCAGTACTTC.

The J gene is TRBJ2-3, the V gene TRBV29-1, with TRBD2 matching over 8 bases. There are 14 residues in the CDR3. After removal of 5 bases from V and 0 bases from J, the junction contained 4 bases not matched to a gene. In germline, CDR1 is SQVTM, CDR2 ANQGSEA. This CDR3 is CSVRTSTSTDTQYF. The CDR3 DNA follows: TGCAGCGTTCGGACTAGCACTAGCACAGATACGCAGTATTTT.

The V and J genes are TRBV4-2 and TRBJ2-2, with 8 positions matching TRBD2. The CDR3 totals 14 residues. Trimming at V came to 8 bases and at J to 7 bases, leaving 9 bases not matched to a gene. Per germline, CDR1 LGHNA and CDR2 YNFKEQ. The CDR3 loop reads CASGRTSSGGELFF. DNA of the CDR3: TGTGCCAGCGGACGGACTAGCTCGGGCGGGGAGCTGTTTTTT.

The chain uses TRBV7-2 and TRBJ1-2; D possibly corresponds to TRBD1 (5 bases). Trimming stripped 4 bases from V and 7 bases from J, with 16 bases between. Germline CDR1 and CDR2: SGHTA and FQGNSA. There are 14 residues in the CDR3. The DNA for the CDR3 is TGTGCCAGCAGCTCCGTCCTAGGGGTCCGTGGCTACACCTTC. Residues: CASSSVLGVRGYTF.

The chain carries TRBV6-1 and TRBJ1-4; no clear D gene. With 2 bases removed from V and 5 bases from J, the gap between germline ends came to 9 bases. The germline V gene encodes CDR1 MNHNS and CDR2 SASEGT. There are 14 residues in the CDR3. This chain's CDR3 is CASSEFNGNEKLFF. The CDR3 DNA reads TGTGCCAGCAGTGAATTTAACGGGAATGAAAAACTGTTTTTT.

The chain links TRBV7-9 to TRBJ1-1; D unresolved. CDR3 length equals 13 residues. Trimming shortened V by 3 bases and J by 1 base, and 6 bases separated the two germline ends. Per germline, CDR1 SEHNR and CDR2 FQNEAQ (reference sequence). The CDR3 here is CASSLSSNTEAFF. Here the CDR3 DNA reads TGTGCCAGCAGCTTGTCCTCGAACACTGAAGCTTTCTTT.

This sequence joins TRBV25-1 and TRBJ1-2, with TRBD1 as a possible D gene (6 bases). The germline V gene encodes CDR1 MGHDK and CDR2 SYGVNS. The V and J ends lost 2 bases and 4 bases respectively, with 11 bases between them. The CDR3 is made up of 14 amino acids. This CDR3 reads CASSEGTGSYGYTF. The CDR3 DNA reads as TGTGCCAGCAGTGAAGGAACAGGGTCCTATGGCTACACCTTC.

The rearrangement joins TRBV19 to TRBJ1-3, with D possibly matching TRBD1 (5 bases). This CDR3 comprises 15 residues. Looked up from germline, CDR1 is LNHDA and CDR2 is SQIVND (reference sequence). Deletions cut 5 bases from V and 1 base from J, with 12 bases between. The CDR3 DNA sequence: TGTGCCAGTAGTCGTGACAGAGCATCTGGAAACACCATATATTTT. Its protein is CASSRDRASGNTIYF.

The rearrangement links TRBV5-5 to TRBJ2-7; weak D call: TRBD2 (7 bases). V dropped 4 bases and J dropped 2 bases, with 16 bases sitting between them. The CDR3 runs to 15 residues. CDR1 is SGHKS, CDR2 YYEKEE, per germline (reference sequence). The CDR3 is CASSASGTSPYEQYF. CDR3 bases: TGTGCCAGCAGCGCAAGCGGGACAAGCCCCTACGAGCAGTACTTC.

The chain uses TRBV9 and TRBJ2-1; D gene uncertain. Germline-derived CDR1 and CDR2 are SGDLS and YYNGEE. The V and J ends lost 0 bases and 6 bases respectively, with 7 bases between them. This CDR3 has 13 amino acids. This CDR3 is CASSVDHSNEQFF. The CDR3 region has the DNA TGTGCCAGCAGCGTAGATCATTCCAATGAGCAGTTCTTC. The full variable domain, in which reference TRBV9 and TRBJ2-1 provide the parts outside the CDR3, is DSGVTQTPKHLITATGQRVTLRCSPRSGDLSVYWYQQSLDQGLQFLIQYYNGEERAKGNILERFSAQQFPDLHSELNLSSLELGDSALYFCASSVDHSNEQFFGPGTRLTVL.

In this sample, this clone turned up once. J is TRBJ1-2 and V is TRBV7-2; D remains unclear. Germline assignment: CDR1 SGHTA and CDR2 FQGNSA. Between the trimmed V and J ends, which lost 1 base and 7 bases, there was a span of 13 bases. The CDR3 extends over 14 amino acids. The CDR3 sequence is CASSLGTDFSGYTF. CDR3 sequence (DNA): TGTGCCAGCAGCTTAGGTACGGACTTTAGTGGCTACACCTTC.

The chain uses TRBV7-6 and TRBJ2-7, with a weak D call TRBD2 (5 bases). The CDR3 covers 15 residues. V was clipped by 4 bases and J by 0 bases, with 13 bases between them. Germline lookup yields CDR1 SGHVS and CDR2 FNYEAQ. This chain's CDR3 is CASSSGVGSSYEQYF. CDR3 sequence (DNA): TGTGCCAGCAGCTCCGGGGTCGGCAGCTCCTACGAGCAGTACTTC.

The J gene is TRBJ1-2, the V gene TRBV28, with a weak D call TRBD1 (6 bases). Trimming pared 5 bases from V and 4 bases from J, leaving 17 bases between. CDR1 and CDR2 from the germline V gene are MDHEN and SYDVKM. This CDR3 is built from 15 residues. CDR3 loop: CASSIGQSRLYGYTF. The CDR3 bases are TGTGCCAGCAGTATTGGACAGTCGCGCCTCTATGGCTACACCTTC.

The gene calls are TRBV7-3 and TRBJ2-1; TRBD2 matches 10 bases. The CDR3 contains 17 residues. Trimming at V came to 0 bases and at J to 4 bases, leaving 6 bases not matched to a gene. Germline loops: CDR1 SGHTA, CDR2 FQGTGA. Here the CDR3 DNA reads TGTGCCAGCAGCTTAACGCCCCCTAGCGGGAGTTACAATGAGCAGTTCTTC. Translated, it gives CASSLTPPSGSYNEQFF. The whole variable domain, filled in from reference TRBV7-3 and TRBJ2-1, reads GAGVSQTPSNKVTEKGKYVELRCDPISGHTALYWYRQSLGQGPEFLIYFQGTGAADDSGLPNDRFFAVRPEGSVSTLKIQRTERGDSAVYLCASSLTPPSGSYNEQFFGPGTRLTVL.

DNA of the CDR3: TGTGCCACCGCCCTATCCCCCACTGAAGCTTTCTTT. The encoded protein is CATALSPTEAFF. The chain carries TRBV15 and TRBJ1-1; D is uncertain. The CDR3 runs to 12 residues. V was clipped by 8 bases and J by 4 bases, with 11 bases between them. Looked up from germline, CDR1 is LNHNV and CDR2 is YYDKDF (reference sequence).

The chain has TRBV5-1 and TRBJ2-1, with 12 bases aligning to TRBD2. Germline V CDR1 and CDR2: SGHRS, YFSETQ. This CDR3 is built from 15 residues. The V and J ends lost 4 bases and 6 bases, in that order; junction bases with no gene match: 5. The CDR3 protein is CASSAGLAGFNEQFF. CDR3 nucleotides: TGCGCCAGCAGCGCAGGACTAGCGGGATTCAATGAGCAGTTCTTC. Full variable domain (rest looked up from reference TRBV5-1 and TRBJ2-1): KAGVTQTPRYLIKTRGQQVTLSCSPISGHRSVSWYQQTPGQGLQFLFEYFSETQRNKGNFPGRFSGRQFSNSRSEMNVSTLELGDSALYLCASSAGLAGFNEQFFGPGTRLTVL.

The V call is TRBV9, the J call TRBJ2-3, with D possibly matching TRBD1 (5 bases). CDR1 SGDLS and CDR2 YYNGEE come from the germline V gene. This CDR3 is 15 amino acids long. V lost 0 bases to trimming and J lost 4 bases, with 12 bases between them. The CDR3 reads CASSVVGVSADTQYF. The CDR3 DNA reads TGTGCCAGCAGCGTAGTAGGGGTTAGTGCAGATACGCAGTATTTT.

The genes are TRBV14 and TRBJ2-7; 7 positions match TRBD1. The germline gives CDR1 SGHDN, CDR2 FVKESK. This CDR3 spans 16 amino acids. Trimming at V came to 1 base and at J to 2 bases, leaving 8 bases not matched to a gene. CDR3 DNA sequence: TGTGCCAGCAGCCAAGTTACAGGGACAGTCGCCTACGAGCAGTACTTC. Its protein product is CASSQVTGTVAYEQYF.